This entry is about one TCR beta chain. The target antigen is unknown. The protocol was immunoSEQ multiplex PCR, while the TCRdb copy is restricted to in-frame clones and leaves out a portion. The sample records about 250,000 clones, under 75% being singletons. This specimen comes from a study of cytotoxic CD8 clonotypes in ibrutinib-treated CLL. On the study more broadly: The cohort had 10 to 11 relapsed/refractory and roughly 15 treatment-naive patients, 17 IGHV unmutated. There were, on average, over 250,000 productive templates and tens of thousands of productive rearrangements per sample.

Study-level results: Clonality at baseline surpassed age-matched healthy donors and tracked circulating CD8+ T-cell counts.

Genomic DNA (about 2.2 micrograms) was obtained from cryopreserved PBMCs for construction of TCR beta libraries. Germline trimming cut 5 bases from V and 3 bases from J; bases unmatched to any gene: 8. The CDR3 sequence is 15 residues long. Germline V lookup: CDR1 SGHTA, CDR2 FQGNSA. This chain joins TRBV7-2 and TRBJ2-7; 9 bases fit TRBD1. Sample: PBMCs, taken after 24 months of ibrutinib treatment. The receptor's source is a human donor with chronic lymphocytic leukemia. The CDR3 reads CASSPLDRGSYEQYF. CDR3 in DNA: TGTGCCAGCAGCCCCCTGGACAGGGGTAGCTACGAGCAGTACTTC.